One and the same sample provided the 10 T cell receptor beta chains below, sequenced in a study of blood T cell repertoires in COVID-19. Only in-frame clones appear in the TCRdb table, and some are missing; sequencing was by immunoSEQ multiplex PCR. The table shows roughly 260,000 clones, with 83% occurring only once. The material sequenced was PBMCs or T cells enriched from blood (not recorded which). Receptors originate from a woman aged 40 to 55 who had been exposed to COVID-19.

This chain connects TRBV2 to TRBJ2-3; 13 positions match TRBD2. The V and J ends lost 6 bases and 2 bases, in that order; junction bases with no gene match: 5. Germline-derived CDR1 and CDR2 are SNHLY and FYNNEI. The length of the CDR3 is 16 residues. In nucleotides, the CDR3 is TGTGCCAGCAGCATGGGACTAGCGGGGATCACAGATACGCAGTATTTT. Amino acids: CASSMGLAGITDTQYF.

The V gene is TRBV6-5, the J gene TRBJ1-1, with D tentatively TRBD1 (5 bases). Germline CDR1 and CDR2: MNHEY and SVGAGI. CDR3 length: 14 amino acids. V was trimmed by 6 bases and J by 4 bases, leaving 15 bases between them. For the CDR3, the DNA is TGTGCCAGCAGCCCCACAATAACAGGCACTGAAGCTTTCTTT. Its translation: CASSPTITGTEAFF.

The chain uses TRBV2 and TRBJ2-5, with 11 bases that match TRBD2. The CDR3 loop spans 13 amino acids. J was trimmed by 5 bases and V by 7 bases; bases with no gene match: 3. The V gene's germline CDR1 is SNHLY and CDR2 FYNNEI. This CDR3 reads CASIAGGLETQYF. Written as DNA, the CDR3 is TGTGCCAGCATAGCGGGGGGGCTGGAGACCCAGTACTTC. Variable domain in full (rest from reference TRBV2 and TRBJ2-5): EPEVTQTPSHQVTQMGQEVILRCVPISNHLYFYWYRQILGQKVEFLVSFYNNEISEKSEIFDDQFSVERPDGSNFTLKIRSTKLEDSAMYFCASIAGGLETQYFGPGTRLLVL.

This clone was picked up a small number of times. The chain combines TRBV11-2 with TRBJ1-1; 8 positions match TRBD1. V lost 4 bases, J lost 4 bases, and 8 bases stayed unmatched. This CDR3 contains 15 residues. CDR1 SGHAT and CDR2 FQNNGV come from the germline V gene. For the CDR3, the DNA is TGTGCCAGCAGCTCCTCAGGGGGCCGGGGCACTGAAGCTTTCTTT. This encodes CASSSSGGRGTEAFF.

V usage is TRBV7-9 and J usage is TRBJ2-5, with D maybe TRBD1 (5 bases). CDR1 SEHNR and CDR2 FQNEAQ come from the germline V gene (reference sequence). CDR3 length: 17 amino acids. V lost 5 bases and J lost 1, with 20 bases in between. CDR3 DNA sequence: TGTGCCAGCAGCCGTCTAGGGGCGGCTAGGACCCAAGAGACCCAGTACTTC. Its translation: CASSRLGAARTQETQYF. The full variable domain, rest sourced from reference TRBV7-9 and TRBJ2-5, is DTGVSQNPRHKITKRGQNVTFRCDPISEHNRLYWYRQTLGQGPEFLTYFQNEAQLEKSRLLSDRFSAERPKGSFSTLEIQRTEQGDSAMYLCASSRLGAARTQETQYFGPGTRLLVL.

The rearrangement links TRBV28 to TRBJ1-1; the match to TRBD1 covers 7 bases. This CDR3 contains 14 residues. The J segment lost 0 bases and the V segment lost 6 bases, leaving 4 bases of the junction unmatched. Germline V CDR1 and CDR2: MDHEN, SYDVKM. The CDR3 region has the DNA TGTGCCAGCAGCACAGACAGGGTGAACACTGAAGCTTTCTTT. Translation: CASSTDRVNTEAFF.

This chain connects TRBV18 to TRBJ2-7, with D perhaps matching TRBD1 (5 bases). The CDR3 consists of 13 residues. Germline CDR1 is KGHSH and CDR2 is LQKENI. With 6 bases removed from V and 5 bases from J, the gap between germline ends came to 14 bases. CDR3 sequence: CASSQGSGDEQYF. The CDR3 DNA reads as TGTGCCAGCTCCCAGGGCTCGGGCGACGAGCAGTACTTC.

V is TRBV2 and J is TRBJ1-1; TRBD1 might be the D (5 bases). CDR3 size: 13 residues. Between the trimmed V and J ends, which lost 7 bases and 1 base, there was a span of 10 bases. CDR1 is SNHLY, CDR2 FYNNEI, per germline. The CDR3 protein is CASKFRENTEAFF. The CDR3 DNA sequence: TGTGCCAGCAAGTTCAGGGAGAACACTGAAGCTTTCTTT.

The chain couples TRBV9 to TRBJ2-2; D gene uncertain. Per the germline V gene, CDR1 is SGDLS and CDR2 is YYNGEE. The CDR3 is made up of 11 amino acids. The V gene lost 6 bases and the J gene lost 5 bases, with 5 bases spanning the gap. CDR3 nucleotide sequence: TGTGCCAGCACCCATACCGGGGAGCTGTTTTTT. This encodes CASTHTGELFF.

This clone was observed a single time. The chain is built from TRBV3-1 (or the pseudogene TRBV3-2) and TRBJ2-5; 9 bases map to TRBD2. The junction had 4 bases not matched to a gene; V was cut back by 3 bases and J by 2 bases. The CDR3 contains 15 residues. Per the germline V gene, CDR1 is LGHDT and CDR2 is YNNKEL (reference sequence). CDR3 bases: TGTGCCAGCAGCCACGGAAGCGGGGGGCAAGAGACCCAGTACTTC. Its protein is CASSHGSGGQETQYF.